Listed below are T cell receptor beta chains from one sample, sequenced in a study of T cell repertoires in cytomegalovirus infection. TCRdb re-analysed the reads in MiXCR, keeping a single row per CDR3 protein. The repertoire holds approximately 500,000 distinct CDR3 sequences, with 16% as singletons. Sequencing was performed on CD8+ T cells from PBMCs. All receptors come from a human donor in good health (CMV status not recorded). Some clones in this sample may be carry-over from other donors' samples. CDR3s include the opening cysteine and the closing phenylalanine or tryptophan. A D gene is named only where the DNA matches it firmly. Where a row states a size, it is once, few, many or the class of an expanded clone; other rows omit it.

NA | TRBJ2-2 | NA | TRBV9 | TGTGCCAGCAGCGTAGGGACAGTGGTCGGGGAGCTGTTTTTT | CASSVGTVVGELFF
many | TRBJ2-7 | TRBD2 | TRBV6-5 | TGTGCCAGCAGTTACCCGCGGACTAGCAGCTCCTACGAGCAGTACTTC | CASSYPRTSSSYEQYF
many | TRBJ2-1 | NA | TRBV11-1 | TGTGCCAGCAGCTTTCGGGAGAGCTCCTACAATGAGCAGTTCTTC | CASSFRESSYNEQFF
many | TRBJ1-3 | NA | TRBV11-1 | TGTGCCAGCAGCTTAGCGAGACGGGCTGGAAACACCATATATTTT | CASSLARRAGNTIYF
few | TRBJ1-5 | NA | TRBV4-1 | TGCGCCAGCAGCCCCTGGGGGGTGGATAGCAATCAGCCCCAGCATTTT | CASSPWGVDSNQPQHF
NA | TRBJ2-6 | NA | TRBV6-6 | TGTGCCAGCAGTTACTCTAATGGGGCCAACGTCCTGACTTTC | CASSYSNGANVLTF
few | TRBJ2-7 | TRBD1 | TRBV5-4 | TGTGCCAGCAGCCAAACAGGGGGTGAGCAGTACTTC | CASSQTGGEQYF
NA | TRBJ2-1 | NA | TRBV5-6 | TGTGCCAGCAGCTCCTCAGTAGGGCGAGAGTTCTTC | CASSSSVGREFF
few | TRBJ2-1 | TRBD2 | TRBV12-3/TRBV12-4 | TGTGCCAGCAGTAGCGTAGCGGGGGGGAATGAGCAGTTCTTC | CASSSVAGGNEQFF
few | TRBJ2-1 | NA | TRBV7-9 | TGTGCCACCCACCCCCCCTTGCAGTTCTTC | CATHPPLQFF
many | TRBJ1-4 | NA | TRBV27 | TGTGCCAGCAGGGGGTCAGGGCAGGATAATGAAAAACTGTTTTTT | CASRGSGQDNEKLFF
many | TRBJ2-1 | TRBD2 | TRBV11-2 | TGTGCCAGCAGCCGAGGACTAGCGGGAGGTTACGGTGAGCAGTTCTTC | CASSRGLAGGYGEQFF
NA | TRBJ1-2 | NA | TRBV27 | TGTGCCAGCTTAGGGGCACCCAACTATGGCTACACCTTC | CASLGAPNYGYTF
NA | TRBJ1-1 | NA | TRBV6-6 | TGTGCCAGCAGTTACCAGGAGTCTAGGACTGAAGCTTTCTTT | CASSYQESRTEAFF
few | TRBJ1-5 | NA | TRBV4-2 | TGTGCCAGCAGCCAAGCCCGGGGGCAAGATCAGCCCCAGCATTTT | CASSQARGQDQPQHF
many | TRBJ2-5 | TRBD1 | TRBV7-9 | TGTGCCTTCCGGGACAGCCCCAAAGAGACCCAGTACTTC | CAFRDSPKETQYF
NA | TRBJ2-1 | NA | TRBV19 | TGTGCCACCTCGGAGTACAATGAGCAGTTCTTC | CATSEYNEQFF
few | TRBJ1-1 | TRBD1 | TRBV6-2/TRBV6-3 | TGTGCCAGCAGTTACACGACCGGGACAGGGAACACTGAAGCTTTCTTT | CASSYTTGTGNTEAFF
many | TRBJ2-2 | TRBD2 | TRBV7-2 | TGTGCCAGCAGCTTAGCGGGAGGGAACGGGGAGCTGTTTTTT | CASSLAGGNGELFF
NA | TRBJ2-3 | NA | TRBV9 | TGTGCCAGCAGCGTTGGTGGAGGTGTCGCAGATACGCAGTATTTT | CASSVGGGVADTQYF
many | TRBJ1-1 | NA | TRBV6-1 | TGTGCCAGCAGTGAATTGGGCGCTGAAGCTTTCTTT | CASSELGAEAFF
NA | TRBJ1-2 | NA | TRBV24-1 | TGTGCCACCAGTGACCAACAGCAAAACTATGGCTACACCTTC | CATSDQQQNYGYTF
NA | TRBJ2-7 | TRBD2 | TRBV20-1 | TGCAGTGCCGGGGGGGGGTGGGACTACGAGCAGTACTTC | CSAGGGWDYEQYF
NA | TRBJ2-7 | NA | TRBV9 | TGTGCCAGCAGCGTAGCGGCGGACACCTACGAGCAGTACTTC | CASSVAADTYEQYF
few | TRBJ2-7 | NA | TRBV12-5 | TGTGCTAGTGGTTTGGTCCCCAGGGACGCCTACGAGCAGTACTTC | CASGLVPRDAYEQYF
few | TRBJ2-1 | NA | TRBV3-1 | TGTGCCAGCAGCCAAGTAAAGACTCGGAACAATGAGCAGTTCTTC | CASSQVKTRNNEQFF
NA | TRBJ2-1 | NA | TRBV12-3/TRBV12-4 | TGTGCCAGCAGTTGGGGGTCAGGGACACTCAATGAGCAGTTCTTC | CASSWGSGTLNEQFF
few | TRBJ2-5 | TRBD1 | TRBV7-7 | TGTGCTAGCAGCTTAAGTACAGGGGATCTACAAGAGACCCAGTACTTC | CASSLSTGDLQETQYF
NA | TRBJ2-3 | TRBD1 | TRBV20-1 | TGCAGTGCTAGCCCTGGACAGGGCGGGGAGGCAGATACGCAGTATTTT | CSASPGQGGEADTQYF
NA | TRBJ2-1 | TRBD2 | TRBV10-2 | TGCGCCAGCAGTGGGGGGACTAGCGGGGGGATATACAATGAGCAGTTCTTC | CASSGGTSGGIYNEQFF
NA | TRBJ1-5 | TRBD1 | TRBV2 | TGTGCCAGCAGTCCGGACAGGGCAGGGGTAGTCAATCAGCCCCAGCATTTT | CASSPDRAGVVNQPQHF
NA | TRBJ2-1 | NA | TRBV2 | TGTGCCAGCTTGGACCGCACGGGAAGGTACAATGAGCAGTTCTTC | CASLDRTGRYNEQFF
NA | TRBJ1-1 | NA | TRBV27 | TGTGCCAGCACTCCGACAGGGAACACTGAAGCTTTCTTT | CASTPTGNTEAFF
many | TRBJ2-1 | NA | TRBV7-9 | TGTGCCAGCAGCTCCCTACTAGTGCCCGAGCAGTTCTTC | CASSSLLVPEQFF
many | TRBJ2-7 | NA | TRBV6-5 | TGTGCCAGCAGTTACTTGGGGACCACCTACGAGCAGTACTTC | CASSYLGTTYEQYF
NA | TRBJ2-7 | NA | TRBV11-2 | TGTGCCAGCAGCTTAGATGGGGTCGCCGAGCAGTACTTC | CASSLDGVAEQYF
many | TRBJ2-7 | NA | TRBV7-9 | TGTGCCAGCAGCCCGAGGGGAAGATTCTCCTACGAGCAGTACTTC | CASSPRGRFSYEQYF
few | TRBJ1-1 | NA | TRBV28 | TGTGCCAGCAGACCCCCAGGGGACACTGAAGCTTTCTTT | CASRPPGDTEAFF
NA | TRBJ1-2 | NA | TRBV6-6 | TGTGCCAGCAGTTACCCTGAACCCAATGAGGGCTACACCTTC | CASSYPEPNEGYTF
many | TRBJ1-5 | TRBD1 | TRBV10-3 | TGTGCCATCAGTGAGTCAGGAGGGGACAGGGCACATCAGCCCCAGCATTTT | CAISESGGDRAHQPQHF